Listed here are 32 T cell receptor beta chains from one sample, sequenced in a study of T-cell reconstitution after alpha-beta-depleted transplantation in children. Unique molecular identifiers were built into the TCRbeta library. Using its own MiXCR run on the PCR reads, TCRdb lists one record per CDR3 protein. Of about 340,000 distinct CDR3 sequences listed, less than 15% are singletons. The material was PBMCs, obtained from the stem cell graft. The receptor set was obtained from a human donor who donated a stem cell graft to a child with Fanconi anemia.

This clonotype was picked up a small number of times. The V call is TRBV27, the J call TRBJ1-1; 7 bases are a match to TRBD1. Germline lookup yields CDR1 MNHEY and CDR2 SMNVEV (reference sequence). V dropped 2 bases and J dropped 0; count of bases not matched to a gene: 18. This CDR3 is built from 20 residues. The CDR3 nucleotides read TGTGCCAGCAGTTTAAAGGGCGACAGGGCCTATGTTATGGTGAACACTGAAGCTTTCTTT. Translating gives CASSLKGDRAYVMVNTEAFF.

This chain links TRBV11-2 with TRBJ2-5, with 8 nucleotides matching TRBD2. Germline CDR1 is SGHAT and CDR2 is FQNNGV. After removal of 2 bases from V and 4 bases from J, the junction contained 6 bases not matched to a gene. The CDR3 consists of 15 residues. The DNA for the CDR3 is TGTGCCAGCAGCTTAATCTTAGCGGGGATAGAGACCCAGTACTTC. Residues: CASSLILAGIETQYF.

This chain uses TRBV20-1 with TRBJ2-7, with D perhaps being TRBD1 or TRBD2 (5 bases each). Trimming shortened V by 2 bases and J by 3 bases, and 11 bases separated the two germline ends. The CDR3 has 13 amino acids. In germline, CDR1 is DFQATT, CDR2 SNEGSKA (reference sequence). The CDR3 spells CSARRDLGYEQYF. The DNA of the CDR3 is TGCAGTGCTAGACGGGACCTAGGCTACGAGCAGTACTTC.

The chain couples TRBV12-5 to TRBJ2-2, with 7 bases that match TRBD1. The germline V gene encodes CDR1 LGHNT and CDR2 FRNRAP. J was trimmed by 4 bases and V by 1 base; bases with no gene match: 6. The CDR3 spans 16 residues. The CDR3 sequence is CASGLGQGVGTGELFF. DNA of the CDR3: TGTGCTAGTGGTTTGGGCCAGGGGGTAGGCACCGGGGAGCTGTTTTTT.

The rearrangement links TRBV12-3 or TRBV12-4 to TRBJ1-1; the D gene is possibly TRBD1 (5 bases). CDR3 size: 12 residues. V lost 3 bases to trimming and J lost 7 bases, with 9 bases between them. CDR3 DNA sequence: TGTGCCAGCAGTTTTGGGGGGAATGAAGCTTTCTTT. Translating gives CASSFGGNEAFF.

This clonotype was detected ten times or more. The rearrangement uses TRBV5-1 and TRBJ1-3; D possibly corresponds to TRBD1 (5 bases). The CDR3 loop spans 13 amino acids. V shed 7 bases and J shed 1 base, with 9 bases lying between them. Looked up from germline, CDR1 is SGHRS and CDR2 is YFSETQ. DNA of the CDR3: TGCGCCAGCTCGAGGGGATCTGGAAACACCATATATTTT. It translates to CASSRGSGNTIYF.

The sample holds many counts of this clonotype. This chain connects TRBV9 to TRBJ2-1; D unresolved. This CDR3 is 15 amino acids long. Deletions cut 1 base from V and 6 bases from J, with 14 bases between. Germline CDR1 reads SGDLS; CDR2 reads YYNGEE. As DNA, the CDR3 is TGTGCCAGCAGCGTAACCGGGCACTGGGGCAATGAGCAGTTCTTC. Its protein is CASSVTGHWGNEQFF.

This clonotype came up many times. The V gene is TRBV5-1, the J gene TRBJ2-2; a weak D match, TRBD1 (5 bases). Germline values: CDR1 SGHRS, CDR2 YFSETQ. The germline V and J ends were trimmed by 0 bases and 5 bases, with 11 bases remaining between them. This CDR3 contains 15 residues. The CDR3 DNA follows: TGCGCCAGCAGCTTGGTGGCAGGGTTTACCGGGGAGCTGTTTTTT. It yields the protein CASSLVAGFTGELFF.

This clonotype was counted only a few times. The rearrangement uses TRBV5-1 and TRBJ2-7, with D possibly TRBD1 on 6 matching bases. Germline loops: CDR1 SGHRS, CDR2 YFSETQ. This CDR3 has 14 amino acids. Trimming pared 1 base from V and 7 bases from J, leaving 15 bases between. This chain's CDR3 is CASSLTGSTREQYF. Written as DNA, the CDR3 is TGCGCCAGCAGCTTGACAGGGAGTACGCGGGAGCAGTACTTC.

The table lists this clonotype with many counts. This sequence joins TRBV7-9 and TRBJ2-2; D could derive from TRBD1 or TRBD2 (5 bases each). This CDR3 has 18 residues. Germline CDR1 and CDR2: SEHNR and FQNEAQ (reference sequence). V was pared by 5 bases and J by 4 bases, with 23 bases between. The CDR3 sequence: CASSHGTRIDRSTGELFF. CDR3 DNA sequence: TGTGCCAGCAGCCATGGGACGAGGATCGATCGAAGCACCGGGGAGCTGTTTTTT.

CDR3 sequence (DNA): TGTGCCAGCAGTGTATTCCGGGCCCATCAGTACGTC. This translates into CASSVFRAHQYV. The genes are TRBV6-1 and TRBJ2-7; D remains unclear. Per germline, CDR1 MNHNS and CDR2 SASEGT. CDR3 length: 12 residues. Between the trimmed V and J ends, which lost 4 bases and 10 bases, there was a span of 14 bases.

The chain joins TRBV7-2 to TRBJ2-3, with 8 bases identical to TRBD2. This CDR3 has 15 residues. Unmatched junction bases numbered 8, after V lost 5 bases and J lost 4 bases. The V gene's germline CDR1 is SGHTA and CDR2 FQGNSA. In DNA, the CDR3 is TGTGCCAGCAGCCCCGTAGCGGGGATCGCAGATACGCAGTATTTT. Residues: CASSPVAGIADTQYF.

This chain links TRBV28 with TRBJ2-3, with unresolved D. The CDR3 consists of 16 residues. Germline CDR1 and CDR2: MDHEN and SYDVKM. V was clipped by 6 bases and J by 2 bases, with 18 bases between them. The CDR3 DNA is TGTGCCAGCAGATGGGCCCAGCCCCGCTACACAGATACGCAGTATTTT. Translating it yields CASRWAQPRYTDTQYF.

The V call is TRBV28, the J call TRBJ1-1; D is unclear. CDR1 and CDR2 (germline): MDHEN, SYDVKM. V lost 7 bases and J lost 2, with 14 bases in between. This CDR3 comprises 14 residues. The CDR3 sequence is CASTLVSGNTEAFF. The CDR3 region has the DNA TGTGCCAGCACTCTGGTGTCGGGTAACACTGAAGCTTTCTTT. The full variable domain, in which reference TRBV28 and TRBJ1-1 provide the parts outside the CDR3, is DVKVTQSSRYLVKRTGEKVFLECVQDMDHENMFWYRQDPGLGLRLIYFSYDVKMKEKGDIPEGYSVSREKKERFSLILESASTNQTSMYLCASTLVSGNTEAFFGQGTRLTVV.

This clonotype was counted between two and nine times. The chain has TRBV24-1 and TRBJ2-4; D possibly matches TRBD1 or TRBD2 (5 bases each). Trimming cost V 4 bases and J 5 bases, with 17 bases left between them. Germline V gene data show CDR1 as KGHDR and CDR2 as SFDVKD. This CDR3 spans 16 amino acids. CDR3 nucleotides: TGTGCCACCAGTGACCGCGCTGGGACGGACGAAAACATTCAGTACTTC. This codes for CATSDRAGTDENIQYF.

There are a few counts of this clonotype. CDR3: CSARGGQVVTQYF. The CDR3 DNA is TGCAGTGCTAGAGGGGGACAGGTAGTGACCCAGTACTTC. The genes are TRBV20-1 and TRBJ2-5; 8 bases fit TRBD1. Germline V gives CDR1 DFQATT, CDR2 SNEGSKA (reference sequence). With 1 base clipped from V and 7 bases from J, the junction kept 5 bases outside the gene matches. The CDR3 is 13 residues long.

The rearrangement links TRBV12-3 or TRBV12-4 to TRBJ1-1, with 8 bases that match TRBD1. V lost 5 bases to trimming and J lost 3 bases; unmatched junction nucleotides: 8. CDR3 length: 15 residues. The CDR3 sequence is CASSLTGGRHTEAFF. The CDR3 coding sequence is TGTGCCAGCAGTCTCACAGGGGGGAGGCACACTGAAGCTTTCTTT.

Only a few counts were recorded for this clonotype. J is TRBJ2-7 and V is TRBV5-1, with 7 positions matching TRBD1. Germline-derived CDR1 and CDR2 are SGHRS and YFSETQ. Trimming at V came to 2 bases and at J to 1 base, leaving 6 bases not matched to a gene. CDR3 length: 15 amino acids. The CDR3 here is CASSFNSGGSYEQYF. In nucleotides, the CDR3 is TGCGCCAGCAGCTTCAACTCAGGGGGATCCTACGAGCAGTACTTC.

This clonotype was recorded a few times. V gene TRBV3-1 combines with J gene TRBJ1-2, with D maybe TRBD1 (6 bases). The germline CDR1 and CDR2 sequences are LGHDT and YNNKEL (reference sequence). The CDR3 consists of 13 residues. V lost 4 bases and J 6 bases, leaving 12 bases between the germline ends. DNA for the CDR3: TGTGCCAGCAGCCGGACTTGGGACAATGGCTACACCTTC. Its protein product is CASSRTWDNGYTF.

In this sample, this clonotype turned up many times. CDR3 coding DNA: TGCGCCAGCAGCTTGGCCGGGCCGCCTAGTGAAGCTTTCTTT. This gives the protein CASSLAGPPSEAFF. The rearrangement joins TRBV5-1 to TRBJ1-1, with unresolved D. The germline V and J ends were trimmed by 0 bases and 7 bases, with 13 bases remaining between them. This CDR3 is 14 amino acids long. Germline loops: CDR1 SGHRS, CDR2 YFSETQ.

CDR3 in amino acids: CASSLDRQRNQPQHF. In nucleotides, the CDR3 is TGTGCCAGCAGCTTAGACAGGCAGCGCAATCAGCCCCAGCATTTT. The V call is TRBV11-2, the J call TRBJ1-5; D remains unclear. V shed 0 bases and J shed 2 bases, with 8 bases lying between them. Germline V gene sequence: CDR1 SGHAT, CDR2 FQNNGV. There are 15 residues in the CDR3.

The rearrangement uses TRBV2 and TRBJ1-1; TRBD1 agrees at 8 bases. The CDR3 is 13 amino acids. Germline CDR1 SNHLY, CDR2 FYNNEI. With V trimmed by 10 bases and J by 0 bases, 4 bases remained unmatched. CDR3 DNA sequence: TGTGCCACCGGGACAGGATTGAACACTGAAGCTTTCTTT. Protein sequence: CATGTGLNTEAFF.

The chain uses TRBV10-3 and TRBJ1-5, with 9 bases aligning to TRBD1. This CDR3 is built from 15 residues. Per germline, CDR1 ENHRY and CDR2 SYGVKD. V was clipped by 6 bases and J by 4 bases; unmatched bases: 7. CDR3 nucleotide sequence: TGTGCCATCAGGGGGGGACAGGGAAAAAATCAGCCCCAGCATTTT. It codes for CAIRGGQGKNQPQHF.

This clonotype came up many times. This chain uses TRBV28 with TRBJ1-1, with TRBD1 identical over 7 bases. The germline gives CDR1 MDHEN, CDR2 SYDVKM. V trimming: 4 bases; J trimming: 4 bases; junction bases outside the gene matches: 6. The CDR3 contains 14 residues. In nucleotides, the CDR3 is TGTGCCAGCAGTTCGACAGGGCAGGGCACTGAAGCTTTCTTT. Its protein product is CASSSTGQGTEAFF. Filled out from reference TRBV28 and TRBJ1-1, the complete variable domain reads DVKVTQSSRYLVKRTGEKVFLECVQDMDHENMFWYRQDPGLGLRLIYFSYDVKMKEKGDIPEGYSVSREKKERFSLILESASTNQTSMYLCASSSTGQGTEAFFGQGTRLTVV.

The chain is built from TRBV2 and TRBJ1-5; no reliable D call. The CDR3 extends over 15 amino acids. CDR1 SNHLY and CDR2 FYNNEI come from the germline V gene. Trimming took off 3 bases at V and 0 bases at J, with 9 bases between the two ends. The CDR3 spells CASSEVGLSNQPQHF. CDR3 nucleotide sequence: TGTGCCAGCAGTGAGGTCGGACTTAGCAATCAGCCCCAGCATTTT.

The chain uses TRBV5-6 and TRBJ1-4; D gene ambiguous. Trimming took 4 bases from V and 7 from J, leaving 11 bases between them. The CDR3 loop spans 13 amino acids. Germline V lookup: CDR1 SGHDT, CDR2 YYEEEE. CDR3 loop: CASSGVKGEKLFF. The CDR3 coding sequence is TGTGCCAGCAGCGGGGTCAAGGGTGAAAAACTGTTTTTT.

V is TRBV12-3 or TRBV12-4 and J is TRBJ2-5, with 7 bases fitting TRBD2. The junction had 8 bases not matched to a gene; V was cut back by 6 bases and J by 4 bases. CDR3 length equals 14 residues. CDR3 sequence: CASSLAGVPETQYF. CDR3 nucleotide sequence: TGTGCCAGCAGCCTCGCGGGGGTCCCAGAGACCCAGTACTTC.

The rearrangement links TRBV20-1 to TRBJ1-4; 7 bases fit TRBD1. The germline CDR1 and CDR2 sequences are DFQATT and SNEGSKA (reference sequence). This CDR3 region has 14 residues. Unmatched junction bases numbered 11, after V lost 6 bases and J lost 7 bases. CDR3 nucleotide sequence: TGCAGTGCCGGGCGGGGACAGATCGGTGAAAAACTGTTTTTT. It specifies CSAGRGQIGEKLFF.

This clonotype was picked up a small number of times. The CDR3 DNA is TGCGCCAGCAGCTTGGCCGTAATTCGGGACGGAGTGTTTTTT. The encoded protein is CASSLAVIRDGVFF. This chain uses TRBV5-1 with TRBJ2-2; D tentatively fits TRBD1 or TRBD2 (5 bases each). CDR1 is SGHRS and CDR2 is YFSETQ in the germline V gene. There are 14 residues in the CDR3. The V and J ends lost 0 bases and 15 bases respectively, with 18 bases between them. The full variable domain, completed using reference TRBV5-1 and TRBJ2-2, is KAGVTQTPRYLIKTRGQQVTLSCSPISGHRSVSWYQQTPGQGLQFLFEYFSETQRNKGNFPGRFSGRQFSNSRSEMNVSTLELGDSALYLCASSLAVIRDGVFFGEGSRLTVL.

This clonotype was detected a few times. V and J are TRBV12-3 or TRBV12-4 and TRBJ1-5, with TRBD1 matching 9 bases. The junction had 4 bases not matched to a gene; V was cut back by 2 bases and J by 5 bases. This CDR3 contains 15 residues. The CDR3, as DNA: TGTGCCAGCAGTTTACTGGGACAGGGTGATCAGCCCCAGCATTTT. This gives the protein CASSLLGQGDQPQHF.

CDR3 sequence: CSARDTRGIYGYTF. CDR3 bases: TGCAGTGCTAGAGATACTAGGGGAATCTATGGCTACACCTTC. The chain links TRBV20-1 to TRBJ1-2; D may be TRBD1 (5 bases). The CDR3 totals 14 residues. The ends were cut back, 0 bases at V and 4 bases at J, with 12 bases in the middle. Germline assignment: CDR1 DFQATT and CDR2 SNEGSKA (reference sequence).

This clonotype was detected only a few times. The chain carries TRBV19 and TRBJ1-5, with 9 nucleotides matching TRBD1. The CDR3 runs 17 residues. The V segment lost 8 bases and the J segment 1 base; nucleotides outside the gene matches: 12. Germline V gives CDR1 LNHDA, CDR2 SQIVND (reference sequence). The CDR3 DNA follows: TGTGCCAGTCGAGCCGGGACAGGGTGGGTCAGCAATCAGCCCCAGCATTTT. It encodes CASRAGTGWVSNQPQHF. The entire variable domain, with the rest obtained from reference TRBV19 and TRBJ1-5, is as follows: DGGITQSPKYLFRKEGQNVTLSCEQNLNHDAMYWYRQDPGQGLRLIYYSQIVNDFQKGDIAEGYSVSREKKESFPLTVTSAQKNPTAFYLCASRAGTGWVSNQPQHFGDGTRLSIL.